What follows describes a single T cell receptor beta chain. In the original workflow: Amplification with reference gene primers provided the estimates of nucleated cell counts. The assay was immunoSEQ multiplex PCR, and TCRdb's table has in-frame clones only and misses some. V and J calls and clone size are copied from that table; D and trimming were computed from the DNA. The table shows 50,000 to 60,000 clones, with more than 85% occurring only once. The sample belongs to a study of blood T cell repertoires in COVID-19. Study summary: Acute-phase and convalescent COVID-19 samples originated in the United States, Italy and Spain. Sample material is recorded as cDNA or gDNA derived from T cells, B-cell-depleted T cells, or PBMCs.

V lost 5 bases to trimming and J lost 2 bases; unmatched junction nucleotides: 8. Germline lookup yields CDR1 SGHVS and CDR2 FQNEAQ. The CDR3 is made up of 16 amino acids. The clonotype originates from a woman aged 80 or older with acute or convalescent COVID-19. This chain joins TRBV7-8 and TRBJ2-1; 8 bases agree with TRBD2. The source material was peripheral blood. Here the CDR3 reads CASSREAGATYNEQFF. As DNA, the CDR3 is TGTGCCAGCAGCCGAGAAGCGGGAGCTACCTACAATGAGCAGTTCTTC.